The following is a T cell receptor (beta chain) sequence with its context. This sample stems from a study of blood T cell repertoires in COVID-19. Original data processing: Nucleated cell counts were estimated from reference gene primer amplification. Method: immunoSEQ multiplex PCR; TCRdb's copy keeps in-frame clones and lacks some. V, J and clone size derive from that table, while D and trimming were established from the DNA sequence. The data show roughly 360,000 clones, 81% seen once. The CDR3 is made up of 14 amino acids. Germline V gene data show CDR1 as DFQATT and CDR2 as SNEGSKA (reference sequence). V gave up 3 bases and J gave up 2 bases; unmatched junction bases: 5.

Sequencing was carried out using peripheral blood. The clonotype originates from a human donor with acute or convalescent COVID-19. The donor label of this sample is uncertain. The V gene is TRBV20-1, the J gene TRBJ2-3; 7 positions agree with TRBD2. CDR3 residues: CSASSLADTDTQYF. CDR3 sequence (DNA): TGCAGTGCTAGTAGTCTAGCGGACACAGATACGCAGTATTTT.